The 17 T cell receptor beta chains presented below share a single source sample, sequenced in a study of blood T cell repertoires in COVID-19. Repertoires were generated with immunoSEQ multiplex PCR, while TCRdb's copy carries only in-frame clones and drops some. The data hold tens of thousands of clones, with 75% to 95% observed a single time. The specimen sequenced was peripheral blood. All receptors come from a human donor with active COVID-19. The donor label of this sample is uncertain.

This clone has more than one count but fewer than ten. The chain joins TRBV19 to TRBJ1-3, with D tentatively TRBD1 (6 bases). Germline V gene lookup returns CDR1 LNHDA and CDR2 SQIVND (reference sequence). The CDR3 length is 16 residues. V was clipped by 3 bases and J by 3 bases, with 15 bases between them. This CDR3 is CASSIPRTAIGNTIYF. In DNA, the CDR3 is TGTGCCAGTAGTATCCCCCGGACAGCCATTGGAAACACCATATATTTT.

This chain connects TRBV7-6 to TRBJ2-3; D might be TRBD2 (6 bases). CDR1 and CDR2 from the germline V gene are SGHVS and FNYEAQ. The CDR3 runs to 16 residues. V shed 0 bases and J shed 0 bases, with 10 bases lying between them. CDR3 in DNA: TGTGCCAGCAGCTTAGCTAGCGGCAAGAGCACAGATACGCAGTATTTT. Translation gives CASSLASGKSTDTQYF.

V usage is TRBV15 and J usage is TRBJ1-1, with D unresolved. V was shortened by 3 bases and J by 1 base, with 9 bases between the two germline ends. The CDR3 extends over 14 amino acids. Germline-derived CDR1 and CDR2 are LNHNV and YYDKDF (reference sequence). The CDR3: CATSRNRQNTEAFF. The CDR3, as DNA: TGTGCCACCAGCAGGAACAGACAGAACACTGAAGCTTTCTTT.

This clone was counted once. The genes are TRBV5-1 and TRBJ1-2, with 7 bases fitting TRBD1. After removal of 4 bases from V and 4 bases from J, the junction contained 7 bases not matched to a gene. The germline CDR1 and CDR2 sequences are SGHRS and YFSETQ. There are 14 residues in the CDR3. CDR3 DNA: TGCGCCAGCAGCCCGGGCGACAGGGCCTATGGCTACACCTTC. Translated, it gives CASSPGDRAYGYTF.

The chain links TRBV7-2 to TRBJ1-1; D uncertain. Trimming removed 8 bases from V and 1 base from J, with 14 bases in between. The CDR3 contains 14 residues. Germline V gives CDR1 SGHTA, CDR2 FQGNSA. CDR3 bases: TGTGCCAGCTCCCCCCCCCGGGAGAACACTGAAGCTTTCTTT. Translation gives CASSPPRENTEAFF.

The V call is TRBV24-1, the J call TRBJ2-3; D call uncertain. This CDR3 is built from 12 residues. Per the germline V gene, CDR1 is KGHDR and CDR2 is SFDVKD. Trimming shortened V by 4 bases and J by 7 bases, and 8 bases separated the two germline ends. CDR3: CATSERLNTQYF. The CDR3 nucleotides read TGTGCCACCAGTGAGCGATTGAATACGCAGTATTTT.

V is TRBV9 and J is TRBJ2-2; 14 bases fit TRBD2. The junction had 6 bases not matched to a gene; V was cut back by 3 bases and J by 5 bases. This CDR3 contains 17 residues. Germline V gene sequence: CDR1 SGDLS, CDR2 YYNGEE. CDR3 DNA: TGTGCCAGCAGCGGAGGACTAGCGGGAGGTCGGACCGGGGAGCTGTTTTTT. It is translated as CASSGGLAGGRTGELFF.

The chain's CDR3 is CASSLNAGFYEQYF. CDR3 coding DNA: TGTGCCAGCAGCTTAAACGCAGGTTTCTACGAGCAGTACTTC. The rearrangement uses TRBV7-2 and TRBJ2-7; D is undetermined. Germline CDR1 and CDR2: SGHTA and FQGNSA. This CDR3 has 14 amino acids. Trimming left V 2 bases short and J 3 bases short, with 11 bases between. The complete variable domain, with remaining parts taken from reference TRBV7-2 and TRBJ2-7, reads GAGVSQSPSNKVTEKGKDVELRCDPISGHTALYWYRQSLGQGLEFLIYFQGNSAPDKSGLPSDRFSAERTGGSVSTLTIQRTQQEDSAVYLCASSLNAGFYEQYFGPGTRLTVT.

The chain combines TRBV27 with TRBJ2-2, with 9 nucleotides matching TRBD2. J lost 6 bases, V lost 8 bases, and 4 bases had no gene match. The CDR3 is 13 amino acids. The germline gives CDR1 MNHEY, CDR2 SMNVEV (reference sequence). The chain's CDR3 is CASGAGGAGELFF. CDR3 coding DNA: TGTGCCAGCGGGGCGGGAGGGGCCGGGGAGCTGTTTTTT.

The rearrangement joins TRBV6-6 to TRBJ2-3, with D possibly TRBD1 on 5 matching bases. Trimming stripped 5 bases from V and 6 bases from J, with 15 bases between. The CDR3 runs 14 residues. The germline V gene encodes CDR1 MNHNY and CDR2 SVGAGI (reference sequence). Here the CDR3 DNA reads TGTGCCAGCAGTCGGACGCATGGGGCGGATACGCAGTATTTT. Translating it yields CASSRTHGADTQYF.

In DNA, the CDR3 is TGTGCCACCAGCAGCGACAGGGGGCTGGGTGGCTACACCTTC. Amino acids: CATSSDRGLGGYTF. This chain uses TRBV15 with TRBJ1-2; 10 bases match TRBD1. Germline CDR1 and CDR2: LNHNV and YYDKDF (reference sequence). This CDR3 is 14 amino acids long. V dropped 3 bases and J dropped 7; count of bases not matched to a gene: 5. The full variable domain, with the rest looked up from reference TRBV15 and TRBJ1-2, is DAMVIQNPRYQVTQFGKPVTLSCSQTLNHNVMYWYQQKSSQAPKLLFHYYDKDFNNEADTPDNFQSRRPNTSFCFLDIRSPGLGDTAMYLCATSSDRGLGGYTFGSGTRLTVV.

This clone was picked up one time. CDR3 region: CASSQRGQGAHQPQHF. The DNA for the CDR3 is TGTGCCAGCAGCCAGAGGGGACAGGGGGCGCATCAGCCCCAGCATTTT. The rearrangement joins TRBV6-2 or TRBV6-3 to TRBJ1-5, with 12 bases fitting TRBD1. V shed 6 bases, J shed 5 bases, and the junction held 8 bases outside the gene matches. Germline V gene sequence: CDR1 MNHEY, CDR2 SVGEGT. The CDR3 runs to 16 residues.

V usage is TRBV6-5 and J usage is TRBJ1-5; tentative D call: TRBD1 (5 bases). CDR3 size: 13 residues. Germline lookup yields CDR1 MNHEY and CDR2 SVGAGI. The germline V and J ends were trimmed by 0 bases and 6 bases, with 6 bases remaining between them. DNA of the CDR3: TGTGCCAGCAGTTACTCAGGGGCTCAGCCCCAGCATTTT. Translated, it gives CASSYSGAQPQHF.

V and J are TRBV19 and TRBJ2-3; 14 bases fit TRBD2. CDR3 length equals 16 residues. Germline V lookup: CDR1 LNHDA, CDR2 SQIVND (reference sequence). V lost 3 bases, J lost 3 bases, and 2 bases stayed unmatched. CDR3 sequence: CASSIRTSGRTDTQYF. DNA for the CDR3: TGTGCCAGTAGTATCCGGACTAGCGGGAGGACAGATACGCAGTATTTT.

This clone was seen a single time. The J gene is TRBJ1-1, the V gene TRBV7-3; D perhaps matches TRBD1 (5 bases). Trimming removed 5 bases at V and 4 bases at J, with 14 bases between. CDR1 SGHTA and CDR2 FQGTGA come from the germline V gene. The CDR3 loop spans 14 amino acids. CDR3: CASSRGDHATEAFF. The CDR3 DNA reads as TGTGCCAGCAGCCGCGGGGACCACGCCACTGAAGCTTTCTTT.

CDR3 sequence (DNA): TGTGCCAGCAGCCCCCACGGGGTCGCCGGGGAGCTGTTTTTT. As protein: CASSPHGVAGELFF. The chain carries TRBV11-1 and TRBJ2-2; D is possibly TRBD2 (5 bases). The germline V and J ends were trimmed by 5 bases and 6 bases, with 13 bases remaining between them. There are 14 residues in the CDR3. CDR1 and CDR2 from the germline V gene are SGHAT and FQDESV (reference sequence).

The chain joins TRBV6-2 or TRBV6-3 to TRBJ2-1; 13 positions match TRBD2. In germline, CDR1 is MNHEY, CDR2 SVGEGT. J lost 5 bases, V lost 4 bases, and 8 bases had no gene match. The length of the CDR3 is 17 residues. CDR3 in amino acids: CASSSRTSGSRNNEQFF. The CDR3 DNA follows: TGTGCCAGCAGTTCCCGGACTAGCGGGAGTCGGAACAATGAGCAGTTCTTC.